One sample yielded the 23 T cell receptor beta chains listed below, sequenced in a study of molecular identifiers for immune sequencing clone quantification. In TCRdb, the PCR reads were re-called with MiXCR into one record per CDR3 protein. The table includes about 510,000 distinct CDR3 sequences, about 25% detected once. What was sequenced was naive CD8+ T cells from blood, with Jurkat cell RNA spiked in. Subset reported: FACS-sorted CD8+CD4-CCR7+CD45RA+ naive T cells. These receptors all stem from a human donor in good health. Some libraries in this study had Jurkat cell RNA spiked in.

This clonotype occurred a few times. The chain recombines TRBV20-1 with TRBJ1-1; possible D gene TRBD1, 6 bases. There are 15 residues in the CDR3. V was clipped by 2 bases and J by 0 bases, with 13 bases between them. Germline-derived CDR1 and CDR2 are DFQATT and SNEGSKA (reference sequence). CDR3: CSARPWDKLNTEAFF. The DNA for the CDR3 is TGCAGTGCTAGACCCTGGGACAAACTGAACACTGAAGCTTTCTTT.

A remark on this clonotype: A much larger clone lies a single base off, so this may be a read error. The V gene is TRBV7-9, the J gene TRBJ2-4; possibly TRBD1 or TRBD2 for D (5 bases each). The CDR3 extends over 15 amino acids. CDR1 is SEHNR, CDR2 FQNEAQ, per germline (reference sequence). The CDR3 sequence is CASSLSVGAKNTQYF. CDR3 DNA: TGTGCCAGCAGCTTAAGCGTCGGGGCCAAAAACACTCAGTACTTC.

With regard to this clonotype: At one end the junction does not follow the germline gene, possibly because of a read error. The rearrangement joins TRBV9 to TRBJ2-3; D not certain. CDR3 length: 16 residues. Looked up from germline, CDR1 is SGDLS and CDR2 is YYNGEE. CDR3 bases: TGTGCCAGCAGCGCCACACCCGGGTCCGGCACAGATACGAAGTATTTT. Amino acid sequence: CASSATPGSGTDTKYF. Looking up the rest from reference TRBV9 and TRBJ2-3 gives the full variable domain: DSGVTQTPKHLITATGQRVTLRCSPRSGDLSVYWYQQSLDQGLQFLIQYYNGEERAKGNILERFSAQQFPDLHSELNLSSLELGDSALYFCASSATPGSGTDTKYFGPGTRLTVL.

The sample holds many counts of this clonotype. The CDR3 region is CASSSTTEAFF. CDR3 nucleotides: TGTGCCAGCAGTTCCACCACTGAAGCTTTCTTT. The rearrangement joins TRBV7-9 to TRBJ1-1; D remains unclear. The CDR3 is 11 residues long. Germline V gives CDR1 SEHNR, CDR2 FQNEAQ (reference sequence). V lost 6 bases and J 4 bases, leaving 6 bases between the germline ends.

This rearrangement joins TRBV7-9 to TRBJ2-5, with D possibly matching TRBD1 (7 bases). The V end was cut by 4 bases, the J end by 1 base, with 13 bases between. This CDR3 is 15 amino acids long. Germline V gives CDR1 SEHNR, CDR2 FQNEAQ (reference sequence). CDR3 DNA: TGTGCCAGCAGCTCACACCAGGGGGGCCAAGAGACCCAGTACTTC. It specifies CASSSHQGGQETQYF.

This clonotype was detected only a few times. The rearrangement uses TRBV25-1 and TRBJ2-3, with 7 bases fitting TRBD2. Germline CDR1 reads MGHDK; CDR2 reads SYGVNS. V dropped 2 bases and J dropped 0; count of bases not matched to a gene: 2. The CDR3 loop spans 15 amino acids. The DNA for the CDR3 is TGTGCCAGCAGTGAAGGGAGGGGAAGCACAGATACGCAGTATTTT. It specifies CASSEGRGSTDTQYF.

V is TRBV20-1 and J is TRBJ1-5; D gene ambiguous. The germline V gene encodes CDR1 DFQATT and CDR2 SNEGSKA (reference sequence). V was shortened by 1 base and J by 4 bases, with 20 bases between the two germline ends. CDR3 length: 17 amino acids. The CDR3 DNA reads TGCAGTGCTAGAGTCGTCCCGGTCCCCCGTTTGAATCAGCCCCAGCATTTT. This sequence encodes CSARVVPVPRLNQPQHF.

This clonotype was detected many times. The chain combines TRBV25-1 with TRBJ2-2; TRBD1 is a possible D gene (5 bases). There are 14 residues in the CDR3. Germline lookup yields CDR1 MGHDK and CDR2 SYGVNS. Trimming removed 1 base from V and 6 bases from J, with 9 bases in between. CDR3 in amino acids: CASSEWGAPGELFF. DNA for the CDR3: TGTGCCAGCAGTGAATGGGGCGCACCCGGGGAGCTGTTTTTT.

The gene calls are TRBV5-6 and TRBJ2-5; D tentatively fits TRBD1 or TRBD2 (5 bases each). CDR1 is SGHDT and CDR2 is YYEEEE in the germline V gene. V was shortened by 3 bases and J by 2 bases, with 17 bases between the two germline ends. The CDR3 loop spans 16 amino acids. DNA of the CDR3: TGTGCCAGCAGCTATTTGTTTGGAGGACATCAAGAGACCCAGTACTTC. Translation: CASSYLFGGHQETQYF.

At least ten counts were recorded for this clonotype. CDR3 residues: CASSQTGAHWGEQYF. The CDR3 nucleotides are TGTGCCAGCAGCCAAACCGGGGCCCACTGGGGGGAGCAGTACTTC. The chain uses TRBV7-9 and TRBJ2-7; D could derive from TRBD1 or TRBD2 (5 bases each). The ends were cut back, 5 bases at V and 7 bases at J, with 21 bases in the middle. The CDR3 sequence is 15 residues long. Germline CDR1 reads SEHNR; CDR2 reads FQNEAQ (reference sequence).

The V gene is TRBV6-2 or TRBV6-3, the J gene TRBJ1-5; D gene ambiguous. Between the trimmed V and J ends, which lost 6 bases and 3 bases, there was a span of 9 bases. Germline V CDR1 and CDR2: MNHEY, SVGEGT. This CDR3 has 13 residues. The CDR3 DNA follows: TGTGCCAGCAGCAGAGGACCCAATCAGCCCCAGCATTTT. It yields the protein CASSRGPNQPQHF.

The sample holds a few counts of this clonotype. The V call is TRBV27, the J call TRBJ1-5, with a tentative D call TRBD1 (5 bases). Germline CDR1 and CDR2: MNHEY and SMNVEV (reference sequence). Trimming took off 4 bases at V and 2 bases at J, with 15 bases between the two ends. This CDR3 has 16 residues. The CDR3 sequence is CASSSLGRVGNQPQHF. The CDR3 DNA is TGTGCCAGCAGTTCGTTGGGGCGAGTTGGCAATCAGCCCCAGCATTTT.

The chain uses TRBV5-6 and TRBJ2-1; 10 bases fit TRBD1. Per the germline V gene, CDR1 is SGHDT and CDR2 is YYEEEE. This CDR3 comprises 13 residues. J lost 8 bases, V lost 2 bases, and 1 base had no gene match. CDR3: CASSFGTGDEQFF. As DNA, the CDR3 is TGTGCCAGCAGCTTCGGGACAGGGGATGAGCAGTTCTTC.

This clonotype came up many times. The gene calls are TRBV14 and TRBJ2-7; D gene uncertain. CDR1 and CDR2 from the germline V gene are SGHDN and FVKESK. Deletions cut 4 bases from V and 3 bases from J, with 13 bases between. This CDR3 is 14 amino acids long. CDR3 sequence reads: CASSPRTPVYEQYF. The CDR3 DNA follows: TGTGCCAGCAGCCCGCGCACACCCGTCTACGAGCAGTACTTC.

This clonotype was seen many times. This sequence joins TRBV7-2 and TRBJ2-2; 10 positions match TRBD1. The CDR3 is 16 amino acids. Germline-derived CDR1 and CDR2 are SGHTA and FQGNSA. Trimming took 4 bases from V and 6 from J; bases not matched to a gene: 8. This CDR3 is CASSSLDRGFSGELFF. Written as DNA, the CDR3 is TGTGCCAGCAGCTCGCTGGACAGGGGGTTTTCCGGGGAGCTGTTTTTT.

The genes are TRBV4-3 and TRBJ2-3, with D possibly being TRBD2 (5 bases). V was clipped by 0 bases and J by 2 bases, with 15 bases between them. Germline CDR1 LGHNA, CDR2 YSLEER. The CDR3 length is 17 residues. The CDR3 nucleotides read TGCGCCAGCAGCCAAGACGGGGTCGGCGGTATCACAGATACGCAGTATTTT. This translates into CASSQDGVGGITDTQYF.

To note about this clonotype: It may be a read error: a sequence one base away is much more abundant. This chain links TRBV5-1 with TRBJ2-7; 11 nucleotides agree with TRBD2. V shed 5 bases and J 1 base; nucleotides not matched to a gene: 2. The CDR3 has 14 amino acids. Germline V gene data show CDR1 as SGHRS and CDR2 as YFSETQ. CDR3 nucleotide sequence: TGCGCCAGCAGATGGACTAGCGGGTCCTACGAGCAGTACTTC. It translates to CASRWTSGSYEQYF. Combining the CDR3 with reference TRBV5-1 and TRBJ2-7 gives the whole variable domain KAGVTQTPRYLIKTRGQQVTLSCSPISGHRSVSWYQQTPGQGLQFLFEYFSETQRNKGNFPGRFSGRQFSNSRSEMNVSTLELGDSALYLCASRWTSGSYEQYFGPGTRLTVT.

The J gene is TRBJ1-5, the V gene TRBV20-1; TRBD1 agrees at 7 bases. The germline gives CDR1 DFQATT, CDR2 SNEGSKA (reference sequence). Trimming took 3 bases from V and 5 from J; bases not matched to a gene: 4. The CDR3 covers 13 residues. The CDR3 sequence: CSARTGSDQPQHF. The DNA of the CDR3 is TGCAGTGCTAGGACAGGGTCGGATCAGCCCCAGCATTTT.

Points on this clonotype: A much more abundant neighbour one base away suggests this may be a read error. The gene calls are TRBV6-5 and TRBJ1-1; 7 bases line up with TRBD1. Germline CDR1 reads MNHEY; CDR2 reads SVGAGI. The CDR3 runs to 13 residues. This CDR3 is CTSHQGGSTEAFF. CDR3 bases: TGTACCTCCCACCAGGGGGGGAGTACTGAAGCTTTCTTT.

This clonotype came up many times. The V call is TRBV28, the J call TRBJ2-5; D may be TRBD2 (6 bases). CDR3 length: 16 amino acids. Germline V gene data show CDR1 as MDHEN and CDR2 as SYDVKM. V shed 3 bases and J shed 1 base, with 15 bases lying between them. This CDR3 is CASSFERERAQETQYF. The CDR3 DNA reads as TGTGCCAGCAGTTTCGAACGGGAGAGGGCCCAAGAGACCCAGTACTTC.

This clonotype was observed a handful of times. This chain connects TRBV27 to TRBJ1-1, with a weak D call TRBD1 (5 bases). Germline assignment: CDR1 MNHEY and CDR2 SMNVEV (reference sequence). Trimming stripped 8 bases from V and 1 base from J, with 14 bases between. The length of the CDR3 is 14 residues. CDR3 region: CASSPIGANTEAFF. CDR3 DNA sequence: TGTGCCAGCTCCCCCATTGGGGCGAACACTGAAGCTTTCTTT.

This clonotype came up many times. The rearrangement uses TRBV7-2 and TRBJ2-1; 9 positions agree with TRBD2. CDR3 length equals 15 residues. Per the germline V gene, CDR1 is SGHTA and CDR2 is FQGNSA. Losses at the gene ends were 0 bases for V and 6 bases for J; bases not matched to a gene: 3. The CDR3 DNA follows: TGTGCCAGCAGCTTAGCACTAGCGGGTCCCAATGAGCAGTTCTTC. This codes for CASSLALAGPNEQFF.

This clonotype was detected a few times. The gene calls are TRBV4-1 and TRBJ2-7; TRBD2 is a possible D gene (5 bases). The CDR3 totals 15 residues. With 1 base removed from V and 0 bases from J, the gap between germline ends came to 10 bases. Per the germline V gene, CDR1 is MGHRA and CDR2 is YSYEKL. CDR3 amino acids: CASSQAGVTSYEQYF. The CDR3 DNA reads as TGCGCCAGCAGCCAAGCCGGGGTGACCTCCTACGAGCAGTACTTC.